This passage covers 4 T cell receptor beta chains from one sample sequenced in a study of blood T cell repertoires in COVID-19 (dated by TCRdb to between 2020 and 2021). Preparation of the library involved the immunoSEQ multiplex PCR assay. TCRdb took this table from immuneACCESS and kept in-frame rearrangements with V and J called. Such tables lack part of the clones; where checked against another copy, unresolved V genes explain under half of the gap, and the rest is unexplained. A total of 200,000 to 250,000 clones appear in this sample, 85% of them only once. The top ten clonotypes cover around 3% of the sample. The source material was peripheral blood. These receptors came from a man in his fifties or sixties who had recovered from COVID-19.

This sequence joins TRBV28 and TRBJ2-7; 7 positions agree with TRBD2. The ends lost 7 bases at V and 0 bases at J; junction bases unmatched: 9. The germline CDR1 and CDR2 sequences are MDHEN and SYDVKM. This CDR3 contains 15 residues. The CDR3 DNA follows: TGTGCCAGCAACGGTCTAGCGGCAGCCTCCTACGAGCAGTACTTC. It translates to CASNGLAAASYEQYF.

The chain couples TRBV13 to TRBJ2-1, with 12 bases lining up with TRBD2. The CDR3 contains 17 residues. CDR1 is PRHDT, CDR2 FYEKMQ, per germline (reference sequence). The J segment lost 9 bases and the V segment lost 2 bases, leaving 11 bases of the junction unmatched. CDR3 coding DNA: TGTGCCAGCAGCTTATCCCTGACTAGCGGGAGTTTGGGTGAGCAGTTCTTC. Protein: CASSLSLTSGSLGEQFF.

The rearrangement uses TRBV5-8 and TRBJ2-1; 9 bases map to TRBD1. The CDR3 has 17 amino acids. Germline V CDR1 and CDR2: SGHTS, YDEGEE. The junction had 12 bases not matched to a gene; V was cut back by 4 bases and J by 4 bases. The CDR3 protein is CASSTSPGQGFYNEQFF. The CDR3 DNA reads as TGTGCCAGCAGCACCTCGCCGGGACAGGGCTTTTACAATGAGCAGTTCTTC. Complete variable domain (other parts from reference TRBV5-8 and TRBJ2-1): EAGVTQSPTHLIKTRGQQATLRCSPISGHTSVYWYQQALGLGLQFLLWYDEGEERNRGNFPPRFSGRQFPNYSSELNVNALELEDSALYLCASSTSPGQGFYNEQFFGPGTRLTVL.

J is TRBJ2-1 and V is TRBV24-1; 16 nucleotides agree with TRBD2. With V trimmed by 2 bases and J by 7 bases, 4 bases remained unmatched. In germline, CDR1 is KGHDR, CDR2 SFDVKD. The length of the CDR3 is 17 residues. The CDR3 sequence is CATSDSGLAGGLNEQFF. The CDR3 DNA reads as TGTGCCACCAGTGATTCGGGACTAGCGGGAGGGTTAAATGAGCAGTTCTTC.